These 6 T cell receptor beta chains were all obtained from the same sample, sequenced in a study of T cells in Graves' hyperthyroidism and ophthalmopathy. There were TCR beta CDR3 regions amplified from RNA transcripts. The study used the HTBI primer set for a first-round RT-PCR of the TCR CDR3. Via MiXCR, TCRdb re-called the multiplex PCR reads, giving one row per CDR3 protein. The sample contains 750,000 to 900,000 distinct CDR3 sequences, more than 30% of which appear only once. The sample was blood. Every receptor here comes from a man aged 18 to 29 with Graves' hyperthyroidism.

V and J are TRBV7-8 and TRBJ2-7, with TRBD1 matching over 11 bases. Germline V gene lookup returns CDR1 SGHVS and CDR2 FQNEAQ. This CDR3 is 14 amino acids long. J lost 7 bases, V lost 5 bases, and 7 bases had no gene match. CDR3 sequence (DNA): TGTGCCAGCAGCCCCGGACAGGGGGCGAGAGAGCAGTACTTC. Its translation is CASSPGQGAREQYF. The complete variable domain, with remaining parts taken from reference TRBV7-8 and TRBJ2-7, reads GAGVSQSPRYKVAKRGQDVALRCDPISGHVSLFWYQQALGQGPEFLTYFQNEAQLDKSGLPSDRFFAERPEGSVSTLKIQRTQQEDSAVYLCASSPGQGAREQYFGPGTRLTVT.

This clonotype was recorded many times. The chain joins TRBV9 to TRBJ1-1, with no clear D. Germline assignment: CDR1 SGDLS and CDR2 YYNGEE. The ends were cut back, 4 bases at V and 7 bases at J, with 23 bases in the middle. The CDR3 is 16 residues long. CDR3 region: CASSPLPLGGDNEAFF. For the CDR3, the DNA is TGTGCCAGCAGCCCCCTCCCTCTAGGCGGTGACAATGAAGCTTTCTTT.

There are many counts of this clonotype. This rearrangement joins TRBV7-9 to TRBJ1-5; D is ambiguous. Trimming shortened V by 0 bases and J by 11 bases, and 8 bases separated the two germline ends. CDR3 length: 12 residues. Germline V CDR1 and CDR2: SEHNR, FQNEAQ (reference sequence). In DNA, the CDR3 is TGTGCCAGCAGCTTAGCAGGGCAGGCCCAGCATTTT. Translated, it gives CASSLAGQAQHF. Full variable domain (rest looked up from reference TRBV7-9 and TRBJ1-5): DTGVSQNPRHKITKRGQNVTFRCDPISEHNRLYWYRQTLGQGPEFLTYFQNEAQLEKSRLLSDRFSAERPKGSFSTLEIQRTEQGDSAMYLCASSLAGQAQHFGDGTRLSIL.

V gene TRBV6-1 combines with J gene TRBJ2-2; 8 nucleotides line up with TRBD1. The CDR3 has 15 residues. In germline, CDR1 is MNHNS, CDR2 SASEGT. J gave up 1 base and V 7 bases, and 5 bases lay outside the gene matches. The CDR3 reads CASKWDRKNTGELFF. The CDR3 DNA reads TGTGCCAGCAAATGGGACAGGAAGAACACCGGGGAGCTGTTTTTT.

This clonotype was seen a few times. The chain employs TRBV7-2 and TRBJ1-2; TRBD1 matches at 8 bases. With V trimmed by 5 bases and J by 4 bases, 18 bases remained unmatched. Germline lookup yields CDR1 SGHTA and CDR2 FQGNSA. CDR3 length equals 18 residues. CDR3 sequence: CASSPRGSDRVHFYGYTF. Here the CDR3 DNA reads TGTGCCAGCAGCCCAAGAGGTTCGGACAGGGTCCATTTCTATGGCTACACCTTC.

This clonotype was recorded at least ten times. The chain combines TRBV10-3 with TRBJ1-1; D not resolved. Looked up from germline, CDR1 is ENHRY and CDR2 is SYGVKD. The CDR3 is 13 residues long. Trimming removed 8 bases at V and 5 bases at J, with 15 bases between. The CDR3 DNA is TGTGCCATCTCCGAGTACTGGCAGACTGAAGCTTTCTTT. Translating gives CAISEYWQTEAFF.